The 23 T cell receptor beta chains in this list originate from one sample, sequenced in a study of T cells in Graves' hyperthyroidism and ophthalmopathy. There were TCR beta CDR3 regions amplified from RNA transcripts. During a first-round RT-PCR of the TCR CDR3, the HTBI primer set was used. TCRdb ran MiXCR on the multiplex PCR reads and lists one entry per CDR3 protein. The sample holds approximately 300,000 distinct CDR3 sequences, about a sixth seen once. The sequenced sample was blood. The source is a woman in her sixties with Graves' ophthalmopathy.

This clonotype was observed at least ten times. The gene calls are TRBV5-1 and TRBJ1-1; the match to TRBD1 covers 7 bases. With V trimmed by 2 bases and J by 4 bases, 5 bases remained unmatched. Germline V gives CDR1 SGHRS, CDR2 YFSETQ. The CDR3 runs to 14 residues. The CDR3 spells CASSLTTGRTEAFF. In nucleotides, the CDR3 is TGCGCCAGCAGCTTAACGACAGGGCGCACTGAAGCTTTCTTT. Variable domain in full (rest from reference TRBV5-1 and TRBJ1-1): KAGVTQTPRYLIKTRGQQVTLSCSPISGHRSVSWYQQTPGQGLQFLFEYFSETQRNKGNFPGRFSGRQFSNSRSEMNVSTLELGDSALYLCASSLTTGRTEAFFGQGTRLTVV.

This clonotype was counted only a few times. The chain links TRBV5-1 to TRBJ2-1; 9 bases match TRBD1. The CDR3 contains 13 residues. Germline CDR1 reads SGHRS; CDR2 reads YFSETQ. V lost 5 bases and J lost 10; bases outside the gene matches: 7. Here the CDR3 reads CASRTGQGPEQFF. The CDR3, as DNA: TGCGCCAGCAGAACAGGACAGGGGCCGGAGCAGTTCTTC.

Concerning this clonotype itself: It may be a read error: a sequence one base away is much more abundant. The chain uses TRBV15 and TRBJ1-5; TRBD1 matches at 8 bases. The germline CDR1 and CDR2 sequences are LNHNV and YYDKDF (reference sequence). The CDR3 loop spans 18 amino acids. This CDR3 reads CATSSLRNQGAGNRPQHF. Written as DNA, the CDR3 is TGTGCCACCAGCAGCCTCAGGAACCAGGGGGCTGGTAATCGGCCCCAGCATTTT.

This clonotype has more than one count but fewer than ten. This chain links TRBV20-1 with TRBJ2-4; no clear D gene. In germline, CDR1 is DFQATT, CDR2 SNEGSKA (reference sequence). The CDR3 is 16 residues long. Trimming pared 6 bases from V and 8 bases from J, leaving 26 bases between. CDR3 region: CSAPGMRTVLSDIQYF. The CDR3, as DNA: TGCAGTGCCCCAGGAATGAGGACCGTCTTATCAGACATTCAGTACTTC.

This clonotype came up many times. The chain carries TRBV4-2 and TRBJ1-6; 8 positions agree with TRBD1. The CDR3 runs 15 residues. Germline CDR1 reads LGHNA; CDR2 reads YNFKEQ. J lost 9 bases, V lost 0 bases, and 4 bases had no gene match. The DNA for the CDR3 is TGTGCCAGCAGCCAAGACCCAGGGGGCGGTTCACCCCTCCACTTT. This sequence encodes CASSQDPGGGSPLHF.

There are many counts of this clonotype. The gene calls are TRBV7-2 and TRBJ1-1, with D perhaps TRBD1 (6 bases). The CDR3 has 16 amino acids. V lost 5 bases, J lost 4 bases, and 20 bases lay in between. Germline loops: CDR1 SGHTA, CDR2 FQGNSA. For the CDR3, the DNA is TGTGCCAGCAGCGACTTCGGGGCAGGGGTGTTCACTGAAGCTTTCTTT. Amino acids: CASSDFGAGVFTEAFF.

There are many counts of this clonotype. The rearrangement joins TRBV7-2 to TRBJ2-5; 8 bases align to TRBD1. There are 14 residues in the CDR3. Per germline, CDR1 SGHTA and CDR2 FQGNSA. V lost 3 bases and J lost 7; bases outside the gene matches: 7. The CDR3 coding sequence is TGTGCCAGCAGCTTCCGAGGGACAGGAAGGACCCAGTACTTC. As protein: CASSFRGTGRTQYF.

The CDR3 region has the DNA TGTGCCAGCAGCGCAGGCGGTGGAGCGGGGCAGTATTTT. Its translation: CASSAGGGAGQYF. The chain employs TRBV7-6 and TRBJ2-3, with D possibly being TRBD2 (6 bases). The CDR3 contains 13 residues. Trimming cost V 5 bases and J 11 bases, with 17 bases left between them. The germline CDR1 and CDR2 sequences are SGHVS and FNYEAQ.

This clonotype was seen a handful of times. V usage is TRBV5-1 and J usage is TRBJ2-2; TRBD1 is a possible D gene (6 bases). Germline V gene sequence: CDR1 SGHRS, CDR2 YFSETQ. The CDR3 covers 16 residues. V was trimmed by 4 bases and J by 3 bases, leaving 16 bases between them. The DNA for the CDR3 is TGCGCCAGCAGCCCTACGAGGGGGTTAGACACCGGGGAGCTGTTTTTT. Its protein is CASSPTRGLDTGELFF.

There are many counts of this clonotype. As DNA, the CDR3 is TGTGCCAGCAGCGGTCTTTACGAGCAGTACTTC. Translating it yields CASSGLYEQYF. V usage is TRBV6-1 and J usage is TRBJ2-7; D not resolved. This CDR3 is built from 11 residues. In germline, CDR1 is MNHNS, CDR2 SASEGT. Trimming cost V 6 bases and J 4 bases, with 7 bases left between them.

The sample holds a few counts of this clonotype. CDR3 nucleotides: TGTGCCAGCAGCCAAGACCAGGTAGCGGGAATGTCCGGGGAGCTGTTTTTT. It is translated as CASSQDQVAGMSGELFF. The chain has TRBV7-3 and TRBJ2-2, with 8 bases matching TRBD2. Germline trimming cut 5 bases from V and 6 bases from J; bases unmatched to any gene: 14. CDR1 is SGHTA, CDR2 FQGTGA, per germline. The CDR3 has 17 amino acids.

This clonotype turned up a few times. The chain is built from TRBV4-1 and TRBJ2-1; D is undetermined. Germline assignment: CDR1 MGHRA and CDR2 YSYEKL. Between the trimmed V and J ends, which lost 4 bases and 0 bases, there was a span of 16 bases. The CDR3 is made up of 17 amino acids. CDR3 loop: CASSLQLVASSYNEQFF. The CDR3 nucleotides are TGCGCCAGCAGCCTTCAGTTGGTGGCAAGCTCCTACAATGAGCAGTTCTTC.

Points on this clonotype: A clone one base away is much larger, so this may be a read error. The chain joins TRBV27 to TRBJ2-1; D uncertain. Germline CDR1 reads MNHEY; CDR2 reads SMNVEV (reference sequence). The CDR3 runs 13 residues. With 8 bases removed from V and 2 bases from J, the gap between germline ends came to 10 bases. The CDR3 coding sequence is TGTGCCAGCGCGAGGAACCCCTACAATGAGCAGTTCTTC. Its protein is CASARNPYNEQFF.

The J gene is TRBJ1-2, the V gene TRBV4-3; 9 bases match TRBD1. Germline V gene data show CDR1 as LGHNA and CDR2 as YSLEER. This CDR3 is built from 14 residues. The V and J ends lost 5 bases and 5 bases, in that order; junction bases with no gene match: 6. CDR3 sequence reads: CASSMGQGTYGYTF. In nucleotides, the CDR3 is TGCGCCAGCAGCATGGGACAGGGAACTTATGGCTACACCTTC.

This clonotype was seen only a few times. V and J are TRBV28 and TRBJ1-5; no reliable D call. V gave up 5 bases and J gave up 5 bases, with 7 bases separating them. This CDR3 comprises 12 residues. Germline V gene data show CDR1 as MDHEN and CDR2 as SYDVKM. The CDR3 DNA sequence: TGTGCCAGCAGTCCAGAGTATCAGCCCCAGCATTTT. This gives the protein CASSPEYQPQHF.

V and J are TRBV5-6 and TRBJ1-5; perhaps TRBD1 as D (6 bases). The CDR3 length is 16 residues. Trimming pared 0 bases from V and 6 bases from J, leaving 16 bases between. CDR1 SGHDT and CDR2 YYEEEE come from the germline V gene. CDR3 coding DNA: TGTGCCAGCAGCTTGGTGGGCAGGGGCCAAGGTCAGCCCCAGCATTTT. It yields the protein CASSLVGRGQGQPQHF.

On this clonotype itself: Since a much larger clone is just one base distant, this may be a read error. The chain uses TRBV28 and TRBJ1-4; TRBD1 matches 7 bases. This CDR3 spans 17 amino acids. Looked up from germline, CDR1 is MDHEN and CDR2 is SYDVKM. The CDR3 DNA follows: TGTGCCAGCCGTTTCCCCCGACAGGGAACAACTAATGAAAAACTGTTTTTT. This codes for CASRFPRQGTTNEKLFF.

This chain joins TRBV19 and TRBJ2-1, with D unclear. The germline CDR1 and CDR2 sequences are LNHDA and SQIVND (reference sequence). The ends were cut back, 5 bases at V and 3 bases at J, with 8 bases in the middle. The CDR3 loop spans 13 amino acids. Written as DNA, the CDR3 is TGTGCCAGTAGTCTCTCCAACTACAATGAGCAGTTCTTC. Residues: CASSLSNYNEQFF.

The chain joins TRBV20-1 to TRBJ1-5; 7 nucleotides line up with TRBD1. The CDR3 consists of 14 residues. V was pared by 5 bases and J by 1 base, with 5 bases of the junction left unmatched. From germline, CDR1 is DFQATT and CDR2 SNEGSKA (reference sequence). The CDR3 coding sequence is TGCAGTGCTCGAGGGGGCACCAGCAATCAGCCCCAGCATTTT. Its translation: CSARGGTSNQPQHF.

The CDR3 DNA is TGTGCCAGCAGTAGAGGACAGGGCCAGCCCCAGCATTTT. It translates to CASSRGQGQPQHF. This chain uses TRBV6-2 or TRBV6-3 with TRBJ1-5; TRBD1 matches at 8 bases. CDR1 is MNHEY and CDR2 is SVGEGT in the germline V gene. V dropped 5 bases and J dropped 7; count of bases not matched to a gene: 4. This CDR3 contains 13 residues.

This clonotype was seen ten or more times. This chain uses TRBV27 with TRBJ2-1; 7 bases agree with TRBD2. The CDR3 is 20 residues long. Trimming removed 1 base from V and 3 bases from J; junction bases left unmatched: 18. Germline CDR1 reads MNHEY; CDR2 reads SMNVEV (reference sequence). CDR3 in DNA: TGTGCCAGCAGTTTATTTGCGGCAACTTTAGGGAGCGGGGACTACAATGAGCAGTTCTTC. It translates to CASSLFAATLGSGDYNEQFF.

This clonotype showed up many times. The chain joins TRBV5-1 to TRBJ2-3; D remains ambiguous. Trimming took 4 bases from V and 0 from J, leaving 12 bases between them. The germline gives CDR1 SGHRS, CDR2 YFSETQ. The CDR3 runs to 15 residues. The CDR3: CASSPDPSSTDTQYF. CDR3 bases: TGCGCCAGCAGCCCGGACCCCTCTAGCACAGATACGCAGTATTTT.

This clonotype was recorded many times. The CDR3 nucleotides read TGTGCCAGCAGCTTTGACCCACGGGGTACAGATACGCAGTATTTT. This encodes CASSFDPRGTDTQYF. This chain uses TRBV7-6 with TRBJ2-3; D might be TRBD2 (5 bases). There are 15 residues in the CDR3. The V gene lost 3 bases and the J gene lost 3 bases, with 13 bases spanning the gap. Germline CDR1 reads SGHVS; CDR2 reads FNYEAQ.